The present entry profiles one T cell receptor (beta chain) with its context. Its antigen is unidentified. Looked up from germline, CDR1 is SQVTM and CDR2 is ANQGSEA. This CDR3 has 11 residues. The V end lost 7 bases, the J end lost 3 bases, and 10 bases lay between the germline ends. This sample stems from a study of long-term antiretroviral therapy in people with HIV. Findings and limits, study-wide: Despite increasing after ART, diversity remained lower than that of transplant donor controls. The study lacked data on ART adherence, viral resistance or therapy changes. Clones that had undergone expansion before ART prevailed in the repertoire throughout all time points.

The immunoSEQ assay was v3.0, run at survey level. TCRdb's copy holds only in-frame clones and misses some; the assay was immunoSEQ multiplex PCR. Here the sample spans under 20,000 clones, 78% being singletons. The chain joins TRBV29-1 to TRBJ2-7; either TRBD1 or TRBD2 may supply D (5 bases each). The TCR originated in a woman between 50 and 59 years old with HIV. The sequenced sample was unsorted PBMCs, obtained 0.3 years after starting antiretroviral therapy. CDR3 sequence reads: CSGGWGYEQYV. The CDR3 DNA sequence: TGCAGCGGGGGGTGGGGCTACGAGCAGTACGTC.